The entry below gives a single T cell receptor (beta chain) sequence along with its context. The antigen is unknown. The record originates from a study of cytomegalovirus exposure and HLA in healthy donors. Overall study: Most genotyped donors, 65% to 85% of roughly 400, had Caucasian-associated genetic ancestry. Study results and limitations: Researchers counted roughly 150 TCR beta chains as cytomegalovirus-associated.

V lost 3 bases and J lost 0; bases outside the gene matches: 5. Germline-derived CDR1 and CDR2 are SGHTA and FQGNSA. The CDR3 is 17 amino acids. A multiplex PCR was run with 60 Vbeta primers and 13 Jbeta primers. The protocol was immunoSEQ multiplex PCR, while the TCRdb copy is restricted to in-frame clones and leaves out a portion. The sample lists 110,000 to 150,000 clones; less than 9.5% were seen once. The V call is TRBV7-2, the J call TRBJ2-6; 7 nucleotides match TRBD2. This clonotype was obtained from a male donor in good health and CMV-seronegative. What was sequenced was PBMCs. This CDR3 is CASSLRRGSSGANVLTF. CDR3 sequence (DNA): TGTGCCAGCAGCTTGCGTCGCGGGAGCTCTGGGGCCAACGTCCTGACTTTC.